This TCR beta chain comes out of a study of OX40 agonist ivuxolimab in advanced cancers. This CDR3 has 14 amino acids. CDR1 and CDR2 from the germline V gene are ENHRY and SYGVKD. With 3 bases clipped from V and 9 bases from J, the junction kept 8 bases outside the gene matches. Study-level results: Dosing at 0.1 to 3.0 mg/kg was accompanied by clonal expansion of CD4+ and CD8+ blood T cells by week 6. Those patients achieving a partial response at 0.1-3.0 mg/kg showed among the lowest clonal expansion. The investigators did not determine what antigen specificity the expanded peripheral T cells had.

Assay used: immunoSEQ multiplex PCR; TCRdb lists only in-frame clones, some missing. The repertoire holds roughly 69,000 clones, with more than 80% as singletons. This clone was counted a few times. Its antigen remains unknown. V is TRBV10-3 and J is TRBJ2-5, with 9 nucleotides matching TRBD1. This specimen consisted of CD4+ or CD8+ T cells sorted from blood, obtained in a trial of the OX40 agonist ivuxolimab. This receptor was identified in an adult with an advanced solid tumor such as melanoma, head and neck, liver or kidney cancer. The CDR3, as DNA: TGTGCCATCAGTGAAGGGACAGGGCTCGGAGCCCAGTACTTC. Translating it yields CAISEGTGLGAQYF.